The entry that follows covers one TCR beta chain sequence. No antigen is known for it. The same CDR3 arises from other DNA sequences in this sample as well. What was sequenced were expressed TCRB transcripts, since all of the isolated RNA had been reverse transcribed. The assay was immunoSEQ multiplex PCR, and TCRdb's table has in-frame clones only and misses some. The sample includes hundreds of thousands of clones, approximately 10% seen only once; the top ten take 0.035% to 0.05%. Cells sorted by CD45RO/CCR7/CD25/CD127/CD95/CD27 comprised CD4+ naive, central memory, regulatory and stem cell-like memory cells. The sample originates from a study of beta chain features in type 1 diabetes. Study-level results: A potential PCR bias toward shorter templates would be equal in patient and control samples.

The CDR3 contains 14 residues. The ends were cut back, 0 bases at V and 4 bases at J, with 8 bases in the middle. In germline, CDR1 is LNHNV, CDR2 YYDKDF (reference sequence). The sequenced sample consisted of naive CD4+ T cells from blood. V and J are TRBV15 and TRBJ2-3; D possibly uses TRBD1 or TRBD2 (5 bases each). The sequence came from a young woman in good health. The CDR3 region is CATSRDLGADTQYF. The CDR3 nucleotides read TGTGCCACCAGCAGAGATCTGGGGGCAGATACGCAGTATTTT.